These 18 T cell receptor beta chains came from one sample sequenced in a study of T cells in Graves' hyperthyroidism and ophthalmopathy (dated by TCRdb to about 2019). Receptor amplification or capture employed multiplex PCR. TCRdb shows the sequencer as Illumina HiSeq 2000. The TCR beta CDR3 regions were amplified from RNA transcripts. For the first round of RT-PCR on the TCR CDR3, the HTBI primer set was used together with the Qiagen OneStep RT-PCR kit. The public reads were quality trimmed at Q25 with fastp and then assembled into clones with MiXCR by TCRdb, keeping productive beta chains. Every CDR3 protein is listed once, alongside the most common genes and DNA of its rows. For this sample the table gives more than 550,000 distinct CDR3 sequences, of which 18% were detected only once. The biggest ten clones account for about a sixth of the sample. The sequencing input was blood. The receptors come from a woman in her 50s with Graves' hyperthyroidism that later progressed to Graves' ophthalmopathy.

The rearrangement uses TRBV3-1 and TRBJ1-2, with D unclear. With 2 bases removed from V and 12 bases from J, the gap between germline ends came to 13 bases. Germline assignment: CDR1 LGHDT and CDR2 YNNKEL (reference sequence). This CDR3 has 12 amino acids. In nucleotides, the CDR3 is TGTGCCAGCAGCCAAAGGAGAGTTAACCACACCTTC. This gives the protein CASSQRRVNHTF.

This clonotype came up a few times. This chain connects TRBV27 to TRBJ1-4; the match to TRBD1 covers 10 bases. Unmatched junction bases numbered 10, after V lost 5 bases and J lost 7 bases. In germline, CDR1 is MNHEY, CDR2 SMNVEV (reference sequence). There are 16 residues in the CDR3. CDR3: CASSPRDRGSAEKLFF. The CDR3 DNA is TGTGCCAGCAGTCCGAGGGACAGGGGTTCGGCTGAAAAACTGTTTTTT.

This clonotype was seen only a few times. CDR3 loop: CASSLPGQNEKLFF. CDR3 nucleotide sequence: TGTGCCAGCTCACTCCCGGGACAGAATGAAAAACTGTTTTTT. The rearrangement uses TRBV5-4 and TRBJ1-4; 7 nucleotides line up with TRBD1. CDR3 size: 14 residues. Germline V gene lookup returns CDR1 SGHNT and CDR2 YYREEE (reference sequence). V gave up 7 bases and J gave up 5 bases; unmatched junction bases: 8.

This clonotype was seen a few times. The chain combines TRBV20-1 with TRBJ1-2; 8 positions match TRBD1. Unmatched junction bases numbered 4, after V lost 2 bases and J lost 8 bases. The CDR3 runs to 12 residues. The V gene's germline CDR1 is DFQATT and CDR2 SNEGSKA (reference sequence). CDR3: CSARSGGHGYTF. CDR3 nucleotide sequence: TGCAGTGCTAGATCAGGGGGCCACGGCTACACCTTC.

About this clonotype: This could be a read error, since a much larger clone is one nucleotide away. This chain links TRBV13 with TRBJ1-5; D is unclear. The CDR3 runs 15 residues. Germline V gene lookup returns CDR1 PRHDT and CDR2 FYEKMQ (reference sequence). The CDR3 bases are TGTGCCAACAGCTTTGTGGACCGACTTGGGGAGCCCCAGCATTTT. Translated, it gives CANSFVDRLGEPQHF.

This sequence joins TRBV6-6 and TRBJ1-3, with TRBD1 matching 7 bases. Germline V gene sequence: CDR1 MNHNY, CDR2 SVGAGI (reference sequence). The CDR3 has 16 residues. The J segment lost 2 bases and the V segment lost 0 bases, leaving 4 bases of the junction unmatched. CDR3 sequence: CASSYSRQGTGNTIYF. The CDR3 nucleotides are TGTGCCAGCAGTTACTCCCGACAGGGCACTGGAAACACCATATATTTT.

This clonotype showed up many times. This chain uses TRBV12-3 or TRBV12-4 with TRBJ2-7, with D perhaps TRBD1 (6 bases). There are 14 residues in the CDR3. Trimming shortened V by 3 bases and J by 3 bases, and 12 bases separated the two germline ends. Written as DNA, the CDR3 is TGTGCCAGCAGTTTGGGTCCCAGGGGCTACGAGCAGTACTTC. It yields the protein CASSLGPRGYEQYF.

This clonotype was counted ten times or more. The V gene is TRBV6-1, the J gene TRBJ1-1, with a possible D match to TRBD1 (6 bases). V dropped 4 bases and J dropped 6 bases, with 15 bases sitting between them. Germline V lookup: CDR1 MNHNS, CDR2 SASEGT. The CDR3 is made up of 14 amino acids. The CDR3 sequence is CASSGTGGRAEAFF. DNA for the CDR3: TGTGCCAGCAGTGGAACCGGGGGCCGGGCTGAAGCTTTCTTT.

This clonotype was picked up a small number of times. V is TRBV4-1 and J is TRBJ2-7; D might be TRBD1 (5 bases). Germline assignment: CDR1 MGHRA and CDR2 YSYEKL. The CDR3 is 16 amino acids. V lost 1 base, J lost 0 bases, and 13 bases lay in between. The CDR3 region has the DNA TGCGCCAGCAGCCAAGTACCGGACACGGGCTCCTACGAGCAGTACTTC. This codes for CASSQVPDTGSYEQYF.

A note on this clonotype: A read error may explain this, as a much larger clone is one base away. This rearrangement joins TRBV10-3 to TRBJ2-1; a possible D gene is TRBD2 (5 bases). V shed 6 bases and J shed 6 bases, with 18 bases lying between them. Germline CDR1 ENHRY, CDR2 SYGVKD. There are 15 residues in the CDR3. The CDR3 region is CAIRGVAGKGNEQFF. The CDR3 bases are TGTGCCATCAGGGGAGTGGCAGGAAAGGGCAATGAGCAGTTCTTC.

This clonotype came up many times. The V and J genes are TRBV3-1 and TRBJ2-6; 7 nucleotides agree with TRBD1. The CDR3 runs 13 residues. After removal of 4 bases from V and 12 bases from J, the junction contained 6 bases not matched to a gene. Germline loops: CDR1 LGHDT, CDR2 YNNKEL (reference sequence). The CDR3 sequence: CASSPRQGSVLTF. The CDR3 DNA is TGTGCCAGCAGCCCCAGACAGGGCAGCGTCCTGACTTTC.

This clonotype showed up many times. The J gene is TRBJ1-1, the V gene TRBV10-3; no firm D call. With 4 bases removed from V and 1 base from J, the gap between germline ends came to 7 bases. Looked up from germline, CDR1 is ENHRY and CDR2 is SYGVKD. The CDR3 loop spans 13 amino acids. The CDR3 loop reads CAISGTANTEAFF. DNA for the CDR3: TGTGCCATCAGTGGTACAGCGAACACTGAAGCTTTCTTT.

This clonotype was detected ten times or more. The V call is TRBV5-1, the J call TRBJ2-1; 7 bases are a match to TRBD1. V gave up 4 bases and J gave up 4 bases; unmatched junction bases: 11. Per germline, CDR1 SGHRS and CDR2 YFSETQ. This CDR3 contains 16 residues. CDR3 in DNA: TGCGCCAGCAGCCTAGGGGACAGCCCATGGTACAATGAGCAGTTCTTC. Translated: CASSLGDSPWYNEQFF.

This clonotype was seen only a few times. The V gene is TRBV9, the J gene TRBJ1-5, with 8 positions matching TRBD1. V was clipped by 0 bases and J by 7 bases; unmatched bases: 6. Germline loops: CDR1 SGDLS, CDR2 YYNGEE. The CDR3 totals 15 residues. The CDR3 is CASSVGTGSGQPQHF. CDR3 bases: TGTGCCAGCAGCGTAGGGACAGGGTCGGGACAGCCCCAGCATTTT.

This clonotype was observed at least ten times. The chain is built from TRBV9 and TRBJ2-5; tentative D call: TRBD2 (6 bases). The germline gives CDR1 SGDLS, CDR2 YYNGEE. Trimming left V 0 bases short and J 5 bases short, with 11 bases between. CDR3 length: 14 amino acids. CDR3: CASSVARGGETQYF. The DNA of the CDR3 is TGTGCCAGCAGCGTAGCTAGGGGAGGCGAGACCCAGTACTTC.

This CDR3 is CASGLPDSSYEQYF. The DNA for the CDR3 is TGTGCTAGTGGTTTGCCGGACAGTTCCTACGAGCAGTACTTC. This chain connects TRBV12-5 to TRBJ2-7, with D maybe TRBD1 (6 bases). This CDR3 is 14 amino acids long. Per germline, CDR1 LGHNT and CDR2 FRNRAP. Trimming cost V 2 bases and J 1 base, with 9 bases left between them.

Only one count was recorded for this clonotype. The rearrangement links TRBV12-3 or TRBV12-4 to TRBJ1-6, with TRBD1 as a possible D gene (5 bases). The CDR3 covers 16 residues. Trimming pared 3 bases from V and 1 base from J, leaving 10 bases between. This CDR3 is CASSFGGRSYNSPLHF. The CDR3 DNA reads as TGTGCCAGCAGTTTCGGGGGGAGATCCTATAATTCACCCCTCCACTTT.

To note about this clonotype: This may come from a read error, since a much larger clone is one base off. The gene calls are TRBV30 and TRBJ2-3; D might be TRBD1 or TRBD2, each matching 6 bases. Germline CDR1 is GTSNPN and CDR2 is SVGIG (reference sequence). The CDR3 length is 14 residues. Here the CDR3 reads CAWSEGGFTDAQYF. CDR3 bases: TGTGCCTGGAGTGAAGGGGGGTTCACAGATGCGCAGTATTTT. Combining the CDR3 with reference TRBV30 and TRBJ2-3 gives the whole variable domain SQTIHQWPATLVQPVGSPLSLECTVEGTSNPNLYWYRQAAGRGLQLLFYSVGIGQISSEVPQNLSASRPQDRQFILSSKKLLLSDSGFYLCAWSEGGFTDAQYFGPGTRLTVL.